This T cell receptor beta chain derives from a study of molecular identifiers for immune sequencing clone quantification. Details on this clonotype: Antigen specificity is unknown.

TCRdb reprocessed the PCR reads with MiXCR, giving one entry per CDR3 protein. Of about 98,000 distinct CDR3 sequences listed, about a third are singletons. General study findings and limits: Spiked Jurkat TCR RNA from one cell was reportedly detectable among fewer than 1.3 million naive cells. Highly expanded clones may be undercounted when identical TCR molecules share barcodes. Whereas clones above 20 RNA copies held under 1% of naive-cell molecules, they held over 99% of effector molecules.

Naive CD8 T cells were sorted as CD8+CD4-CCR7+CD45RA+. The sequencing sample was made of naive CD8+ T cells from blood, with Jurkat cell RNA spiked in. Subset defined: FACS-sorted CD8+CD4-CCR7+CD45RA+ naive T cells. The TCR comes from a human donor in good health. Some libraries in this study had Jurkat cell RNA spiked in.

The CDR3 nucleotides read TGTGCCAGCAGCGTAGGAGGGAGTAGTTCCGGGGAGCTGTTTTTT. It codes for CASSVGGSSSGELFF. The J gene is TRBJ2-2, the V gene TRBV9, with TRBD2 as a possible D gene (5 bases). Germline CDR1 and CDR2: SGDLS and YYNGEE. This CDR3 is 15 amino acids long. V lost 0 bases to trimming and J lost 6 bases, with 12 bases between them.